These T cell receptor beta chains were read from a single sample in a study of T cell responses to AZD1222 COVID-19 vaccine. Using immunoSEQ multiplex PCR, the repertoire was profiled, and TCRdb retains in-frame clones only, with some absent. The repertoire holds about 110,000 clones, with about 85% as singletons. Sequenced here: peripheral blood, sampled on day 0 of AZD1222 vaccination. These receptors were taken from an adult in good health. CDR3s include the opening cysteine and the closing phenylalanine or tryptophan. The D gene is left open where the match is weak. A clone size is listed for some rows: how often the clone was seen (once, few, many), or a class if it is expanded.

cdr3_length: 19
j_call: TRBJ1-6
v_call: TRBV7-2
d_call: -
clone_size: -
cdr3_nt: TGTGCCAGCAGCCTAGGAGGTCCGACCAGCAGGTCCTATAATTCACCCCTCCACTTT
cdr3_aa: CASSLGGPTSRSYNSPLHF

cdr3_length: 10
j_call: TRBJ1-1
v_call: TRBV29-1
d_call: -
clone_size: -
cdr3_nt: TGCAGCGTTGTGAACACTGAAGCTTTCTTT
cdr3_aa: CSVVNTEAFF

cdr3_length: 15
j_call: TRBJ2-7
v_call: TRBV28
d_call: TRBD1
clone_size: -
cdr3_nt: TGTGCCAGCAGTGAACGGACAGGGAGGATGAACGAGCAGTACTTC
cdr3_aa: CASSERTGRMNEQYF

cdr3_length: 12
j_call: TRBJ2-3
v_call: TRBV29-1
d_call: -
clone_size: -
cdr3_nt: TGCGCCCTTGCGGCTAGCACAGATACGCAGTATTTT
cdr3_aa: CALAASTDTQYF

cdr3_length: 18
j_call: TRBJ2-1
v_call: TRBV2
d_call: -
clone_size: -
cdr3_nt: TGTGCCAGCAGTCCCCGAGCCCCACGTGGCTGGGGTTACAATGAGCAGTTCTTC
cdr3_aa: CASSPRAPRGWGYNEQFF

cdr3_length: 15
j_call: TRBJ2-1
v_call: TRBV28
d_call: TRBD2
clone_size: -
cdr3_nt: TGTGCCAGCAGTCCCATAGCGGGAGGCGGGGATGAGCAGTTCTTC
cdr3_aa: CASSPIAGGGDEQFF

cdr3_length: 15
j_call: TRBJ2-7
v_call: TRBV5-1
d_call: -
clone_size: -
cdr3_nt: TGCGCCAGCAGCTTGGCCTGGGGCCACGTGGGGGAGCAGTACTTC
cdr3_aa: CASSLAWGHVGEQYF

cdr3_length: 18
j_call: TRBJ2-3
v_call: TRBV6-1
d_call: -
clone_size: -
cdr3_nt: TGTGCCAGCAGTGAAGCGCTCTGGTTGGGTGGTCGCACAGATACGCAGTATTTT
cdr3_aa: CASSEALWLGGRTDTQYF

cdr3_length: 15
j_call: TRBJ1-5
v_call: TRBV6-6
d_call: -
clone_size: -
cdr3_nt: TGTGCCAGCAGTTACGGTGCAGTTTATAATCAGCCCCAGCATTTT
cdr3_aa: CASSYGAVYNQPQHF

cdr3_length: 15
j_call: TRBJ1-2
v_call: TRBV7-6
d_call: -
clone_size: large
cdr3_nt: TGTGCCAGCAGCCCTCTCGTGGGACGGGACTATGGCTACACCTTC
cdr3_aa: CASSPLVGRDYGYTF

cdr3_length: 13
j_call: TRBJ1-1
v_call: TRBV12-5
d_call: -
clone_size: -
cdr3_nt: TGTGCTAGTGGTTTGGGTGGTCAGAGTGAAGCTTTCTTT
cdr3_aa: CASGLGGQSEAFF

cdr3_length: 13
j_call: TRBJ1-1
v_call: TRBV30
d_call: TRBD1
clone_size: -
cdr3_nt: TGTGCCTGGAGTGTGAGGACAGGGGTAACGACTTTCTTT
cdr3_aa: CAWSVRTGVTTFF

cdr3_length: 16
j_call: TRBJ2-1
v_call: TRBV24-1
d_call: TRBD1
clone_size: once
cdr3_nt: TGTGCCACCAGTGAGACTCCGGGACAGGGCTACAATGAGCAGTTCTTC
cdr3_aa: CATSETPGQGYNEQFF

cdr3_length: 13
j_call: TRBJ2-5
v_call: TRBV4-3
d_call: -
clone_size: -
cdr3_nt: TGCGCCAGCAGCCAAGATTCCGGGGAGACCCAGTACTTC
cdr3_aa: CASSQDSGETQYF